This entry lists 20 T cell receptor beta chains sequenced from one sample in a study of cytomegalovirus exposure and HLA in healthy donors. The study ran its PCR with 60 Vbeta and 13 Jbeta primers. Produced via immunoSEQ multiplex PCR; TCRdb's table is partial and in-frame only. The profile covers about 150,000 clones, with around 79% appearing a single time and over 1.3% taken by the ten largest. Sequences were obtained from PBMCs. These receptor sequences come from a man in his late teens or twenties in good health and CMV-seronegative.

V and J are TRBV19 and TRBJ2-3; TRBD2 matches at 11 bases. This CDR3 has 15 amino acids. After removal of 8 bases from V and 1 base from J, the junction contained 5 bases not matched to a gene. The germline gives CDR1 LNHDA, CDR2 SQIVND (reference sequence). In nucleotides, the CDR3 is TGTGCCAGTTCTCAACTAGCGGGAGGCACAGATACGCAGTATTTT. Its protein is CASSQLAGGTDTQYF.

Concerning this clone: An end of the junction differs from the germline gene, which may be a read error. The V call is TRBV11-3, the J call TRBJ2-1; tentatively, D is TRBD2 (6 bases). CDR3 length: 13 residues. From germline, CDR1 is SGHNT and CDR2 YENEEA. CDR3 protein: CASSLFRGAEQLF. The CDR3 DNA follows: TGTGCCAGCAGCTTATTCCGCGGGGCAGAGCAGCTCTTC.

The table lists this clone with a few counts. V and J are TRBV28 and TRBJ2-7; maybe TRBD1 (5 bases). The V gene lost 10 bases and the J gene lost 0 bases, with 13 bases spanning the gap. CDR1 and CDR2 (germline): MDHEN, SYDVKM. There are 13 residues in the CDR3. This chain's CDR3 is CATVDGASYEQYF. The CDR3 DNA sequence: TGTGCCACCGTAGATGGGGCCTCCTACGAGCAGTACTTC.

J is TRBJ2-7 and V is TRBV7-9; possible D gene TRBD2, 6 bases. The V end lost 8 bases, the J end lost 3 bases, and 11 bases lay between the germline ends. The CDR3 extends over 12 amino acids. CDR1 SEHNR and CDR2 FQNEAQ come from the germline V gene (reference sequence). This CDR3 is CASGGTHYEQYF. CDR3 nucleotides: TGTGCCAGCGGGGGGACTCACTACGAGCAGTACTTC. The whole variable domain, filled in from reference TRBV7-9 and TRBJ2-7, reads DTGVSQNPRHKITKRGQNVTFRCDPISEHNRLYWYRQTLGQGPEFLTYFQNEAQLEKSRLLSDRFSAERPKGSFSTLEIQRTEQGDSAMYLCASGGTHYEQYFGPGTRLTVT.

The CDR3 DNA reads TGCGCCAGCAGCCAGCTTTGGACAGGGAAAAAAGAGCAGTACTTC. This gives the protein CASSQLWTGKKEQYF. The chain couples TRBV4-1 to TRBJ2-7; TRBD1 agrees at 8 bases. Germline V lookup: CDR1 MGHRA, CDR2 YSYEKL. The CDR3 totals 15 residues. V shed 3 bases, J shed 7 bases, and the junction held 11 bases outside the gene matches.

The V call is TRBV25-1, the J call TRBJ2-7; D may be TRBD2 (7 bases). This CDR3 spans 13 amino acids. Germline assignment: CDR1 MGHDK and CDR2 SYGVNS. V gave up 4 bases and J gave up 5 bases, with 12 bases separating them. The DNA for the CDR3 is TGTGCCAGCAGTGTCCCGGGGGGCAACGAGCAGTACTTC. Encoded protein: CASSVPGGNEQYF.

V is TRBV10-3 and J is TRBJ2-7; no definite D call. Deletions cut 6 bases from V and 7 bases from J, with 10 bases between. The CDR3 spans 11 residues. Germline V CDR1 and CDR2: ENHRY, SYGVKD. In DNA, the CDR3 is TGTGCCATCAGCCCCGAGAGGGAGCAGTACTTC. It yields the protein CAISPEREQYF.

V is TRBV19 and J is TRBJ2-7; 9 bases fit TRBD2. V shed 6 bases and J 3 bases; nucleotides not matched to a gene: 6. This CDR3 has 14 residues. Germline V gene lookup returns CDR1 LNHDA and CDR2 SQIVND (reference sequence). The CDR3 DNA is TGTGCCAGTAGGCCGGCTAGCGGGGACTACGAGCAGTACTTC. This sequence encodes CASRPASGDYEQYF.

This sequence joins TRBV5-6 and TRBJ1-6; TRBD1 matches at 10 bases. This CDR3 spans 16 amino acids. Germline CDR1 reads SGHDT; CDR2 reads YYEEEE. J was trimmed by 7 bases and V by 1 base; bases with no gene match: 5. CDR3 DNA: TGTGCCAGCAGCTTGAGGACGGGACAGGGGAATTCACCCCTCCACTTT. This translates into CASSLRTGQGNSPLHF.

The chain has TRBV11-2 and TRBJ2-1, with 8 bases that match TRBD1. The ends lost 5 bases at V and 5 bases at J; junction bases unmatched: 11. The CDR3 loop spans 16 amino acids. The germline V gene encodes CDR1 SGHAT and CDR2 FQNNGV. The CDR3 region is CASSRAQQTGDNEQFF. For the CDR3, the DNA is TGTGCCAGCAGCCGCGCACAACAGACAGGGGACAATGAGCAGTTCTTC.

The chain couples TRBV5-4 to TRBJ2-3, with 8 positions matching TRBD2. V lost 2 bases, J lost 3 bases, and 5 bases stayed unmatched. CDR1 and CDR2 (germline): SGHNT, YYREEE (reference sequence). The CDR3 loop spans 15 amino acids. Here the CDR3 DNA reads TGTGCCAGCAGCTTCCCAGCGGGAGTTACAGATACGCAGTATTTT. Its protein is CASSFPAGVTDTQYF.

The V and J genes are TRBV7-4 and TRBJ2-4; 9 bases are a match to TRBD1. The CDR3 covers 17 residues. The junction had 8 bases not matched to a gene; V was cut back by 5 bases and J by 0 bases. The V gene's germline CDR1 is SGHVT and CDR2 SQSDAQ. CDR3 loop: CASSIDGQGLAKNIQYF. CDR3 nucleotides: TGTGCCAGCAGCATCGATGGACAGGGGCTAGCCAAAAACATTCAGTACTTC.

By frequency in the sample, this clone is medium-sized. The J gene is TRBJ1-1, the V gene TRBV14; D is perhaps TRBD1 (5 bases). CDR1 is SGHDN and CDR2 is FVKESK in the germline V gene. CDR3 length: 13 amino acids. The germline V and J ends were trimmed by 0 bases and 7 bases, with 9 bases remaining between them. In DNA form, the CDR3 reads TGTGCCAGCAGCCAAGACGGGGGTATTGAAGCTTTCTTT. Amino acid sequence: CASSQDGGIEAFF.

This clone was seen only a few times. The chain employs TRBV6-6 and TRBJ1-1; D is possibly TRBD1 (5 bases). Germline CDR1 reads MNHNY; CDR2 reads SVGAGI (reference sequence). This CDR3 has 13 residues. Trimming removed 7 bases at V and 5 bases at J, with 14 bases between. For the CDR3, the DNA is TGTGCCAGCACCCCGACGGAGGGGACTGAAGCTTTCTTT. Protein sequence: CASTPTEGTEAFF.

The chain links TRBV5-1 to TRBJ2-7; a weak D match, TRBD1 (5 bases). The V and J ends lost 0 bases and 6 bases respectively, with 22 bases between them. The CDR3 covers 17 residues. Germline lookup yields CDR1 SGHRS and CDR2 YFSETQ. The CDR3 sequence: CASSLGGRNVGLFEQYF. The CDR3 nucleotides read TGCGCCAGCAGCTTGGGGGGCCGGAACGTTGGTCTTTTCGAGCAGTACTTC.

The chain is built from TRBV7-8 and TRBJ2-1; 15 nucleotides line up with TRBD2. The CDR3 is 14 residues long. CDR1 is SGHVS, CDR2 FQNEAQ, per germline. J lost 10 bases, V lost 5 bases, and 3 bases had no gene match. The CDR3 loop reads CASSPGTSGREQFF. For the CDR3, the DNA is TGTGCCAGCAGCCCCGGGACTAGCGGGAGGGAGCAGTTCTTC.

The gene calls are TRBV2 and TRBJ2-7; 10 bases align to TRBD1. The V and J ends lost 1 base and 6 bases, in that order; junction bases with no gene match: 9. Germline V gene data show CDR1 as SNHLY and CDR2 as FYNNEI. The CDR3 contains 16 residues. CDR3: CASSEGGTGVHLEQYF. DNA of the CDR3: TGTGCCAGCAGTGAAGGTGGGACAGGGGTTCATCTCGAGCAGTACTTC.

CDR3 amino acids: CASSLAWGREEQYF. The CDR3 DNA follows: TGTGCCAGCAGCTTGGCGTGGGGGCGAGAGGAGCAGTACTTC. The chain has TRBV5-5 and TRBJ2-7; the D gene is possibly TRBD1 (6 bases). CDR1 is SGHKS, CDR2 YYEKEE, per germline (reference sequence). This CDR3 is 14 amino acids long. V lost 0 bases, J lost 7 bases, and 14 bases lay in between.

The chain carries TRBV4-3 and TRBJ1-1; the D gene is possibly TRBD1 (5 bases). Germline V CDR1 and CDR2: LGHNA, YSLEER. The V end was cut by 1 base, the J end by 8 bases, with 17 bases between. There are 15 residues in the CDR3. The CDR3 bases are TGCGCCAGCAGCCAAGTAGGGTTGGGGACTTACGAAGCTTTCTTT. Protein product: CASSQVGLGTYEAFF.

This chain links TRBV5-1 with TRBJ1-1; maybe TRBD1 (5 bases). Germline CDR1 is SGHRS and CDR2 is YFSETQ. This CDR3 is built from 14 residues. The V gene lost 0 bases and the J gene lost 7 bases, with 13 bases spanning the gap. CDR3: CASSLGGQTFEAFF. The CDR3 nucleotides are TGCGCCAGCAGCTTGGGGGGCCAGACTTTTGAAGCTTTCTTT.